Below are 23 T cell receptor beta chains sequenced from a single sample in a study of cytomegalovirus exposure and HLA in healthy donors. 13 Jbeta primers and 60 Vbeta primers were used for the PCR. Libraries were prepared by immunoSEQ multiplex PCR; TCRdb keeps only in-frame clonotypes and omits some of them. In the table there are 100,000 to 150,000 clones, about 74% of which are singletons. Sequences were obtained from PBMCs. Receptors were obtained from a woman aged 45-65 years in good health and CMV-seropositive.

The V gene is TRBV27, the J gene TRBJ2-2; TRBD2 agrees at 9 bases. From germline, CDR1 is MNHEY and CDR2 SMNVEV (reference sequence). The CDR3 is 16 residues long. V lost 6 bases and J lost 3; bases outside the gene matches: 8. The CDR3, as DNA: TGTGCCAGCAGCCCGGCGGGGGGGGTTCACACCGGGGAGCTGTTTTTT. Translated: CASSPAGGVHTGELFF.

This clone was observed once. This sequence joins TRBV30 and TRBJ1-5; D is ambiguous. Germline assignment: CDR1 GTSNPN and CDR2 SVGIG (reference sequence). V shed 0 bases and J shed 7 bases, with 13 bases lying between them. This CDR3 is built from 14 residues. CDR3 DNA: TGTGCCTGGAGTGTATCTGGGCATGGGCAGCCCCAGCATTTT. Encoded protein: CAWSVSGHGQPQHF.

V usage is TRBV19 and J usage is TRBJ1-2; TRBD1 matches 10 bases. The V segment lost 4 bases and the J segment 6 bases; nucleotides outside the gene matches: 8. From germline, CDR1 is LNHDA and CDR2 SQIVND (reference sequence). The CDR3 runs 15 residues. CDR3 sequence (DNA): TGTGCCAGTAGTAGGTGGGACAGGGGCGAAGATGGCTACACCTTC. This codes for CASSRWDRGEDGYTF.

This chain links TRBV27 with TRBJ2-7; D is undetermined. The CDR3 contains 13 residues. Between the trimmed V and J ends, which lost 6 bases and 0 bases, there was a span of 9 bases. Germline-derived CDR1 and CDR2 are MNHEY and SMNVEV (reference sequence). For the CDR3, the DNA is TGTGCCAGCAGCCAGGCCCGCTCCTACGAGCAGTACTTC. Translated: CASSQARSYEQYF.

The rearrangement uses TRBV6-5 and TRBJ1-1; a possible D gene is TRBD1 (6 bases). The V gene's germline CDR1 is MNHEY and CDR2 SVGAGI. The V end was cut by 5 bases, the J end by 1 base, with 8 bases between. The CDR3 sequence is 13 residues long. Here the CDR3 reads CASSGTWNTEAFF. DNA of the CDR3: TGTGCCAGCAGTGGGACATGGAACACTGAAGCTTTCTTT.

The chain carries TRBV6-1 and TRBJ1-2; 7 positions match TRBD1. Looked up from germline, CDR1 is MNHNS and CDR2 is SASEGT. Trimming removed 6 bases from V and 2 bases from J; junction bases left unmatched: 3. The CDR3 covers 13 residues. The CDR3 is CASRATGNYGYTF. CDR3 DNA: TGTGCCAGCAGAGCGACAGGGAACTATGGCTACACCTTC.

This clone has only a few counts. Other DNA sequences in the same sample also yield this CDR3. The V call is TRBV7-2, the J call TRBJ2-1, with 10 bases lining up with TRBD2. CDR1 SGHTA and CDR2 FQGNSA come from the germline V gene. Losses at the gene ends were 1 base for V and 4 bases for J; bases not matched to a gene: 4. The CDR3 is 16 residues long. The CDR3 region is CASSLDPAGGYNEQFF. CDR3 bases: TGTGCCAGCAGCTTAGATCCAGCGGGGGGGTACAATGAGCAGTTCTTC. Full variable domain (outside the CDR3, taken from reference TRBV7-2 and TRBJ2-1): GAGVSQSPSNKVTEKGKDVELRCDPISGHTALYWYRQSLGQGLEFLIYFQGNSAPDKSGLPSDRFSAERTGGSVSTLTIQRTQQEDSAVYLCASSLDPAGGYNEQFFGPGTRLTVL.

This chain connects TRBV9 to TRBJ2-7; 7 nucleotides match TRBD2. The germline gives CDR1 SGDLS, CDR2 YYNGEE. V trimming: 0 bases; J trimming: 3 bases; junction bases outside the gene matches: 6. The CDR3 is made up of 15 amino acids. The CDR3, as DNA: TGTGCCAGCAGCGTAGGGGGGAGGGGTAGCTACGAGCAGTACTTC. It specifies CASSVGGRGSYEQYF.

The rearrangement joins TRBV6-6 to TRBJ1-4; D unclear. The CDR3 is 16 amino acids. Germline V lookup: CDR1 MNHNY, CDR2 SVGAGI (reference sequence). The V end lost 0 bases, the J end lost 5 bases, and 13 bases lay between the germline ends. CDR3 nucleotide sequence: TGTGCCAGCAGTTACTCGATCGGGGTCGAGAATGAAAAACTGTTTTTT. As protein: CASSYSIGVENEKLFF.

The chain recombines TRBV4-3 with TRBJ2-6; 10 bases agree with TRBD1. From germline, CDR1 is LGHNA and CDR2 YSLEER. The CDR3 is 16 amino acids. J was trimmed by 4 bases and V by 5 bases; bases with no gene match: 5. CDR3 bases: TGCGCCAGCAGCACGGGACAGGGGACCGGGGCCAACGTCCTGACTTTC. Translation: CASSTGQGTGANVLTF.

This clone has only one observation. The chain joins TRBV7-9 to TRBJ2-2; no definite D call. The V and J ends lost 4 bases and 6 bases respectively, with 9 bases between them. Germline CDR1 reads SEHNR; CDR2 reads FQNEAQ (reference sequence). The CDR3 loop spans 13 amino acids. The CDR3 region is CASSYSNSGELFF. CDR3 nucleotides: TGTGCCAGCAGCTATAGTAATTCCGGGGAGCTGTTTTTT.

The chain is built from TRBV5-4 and TRBJ2-7; 11 bases align to TRBD1. Germline CDR1 SGHNT, CDR2 YYREEE (reference sequence). Trimming at V came to 4 bases and at J to 4 bases, leaving 7 bases not matched to a gene. The CDR3 extends over 15 amino acids. The CDR3 bases are TGTGCCAGCAGCGCAAGGACAGGGGGCTTTTACGAGCAGTACTTC. Translated, it gives CASSARTGGFYEQYF.

The chain recombines TRBV27 with TRBJ1-1; the match to TRBD1 covers 7 bases. The V gene's germline CDR1 is MNHEY and CDR2 SMNVEV (reference sequence). V trimming: 5 bases; J trimming: 1 base; junction bases outside the gene matches: 4. This CDR3 comprises 14 residues. The CDR3 nucleotides read TGTGCCAGCAGTCTCGACAGGGCGAACACTGAAGCTTTCTTT. Protein product: CASSLDRANTEAFF.

This clone was seen more than once but under ten times. This sequence joins TRBV6-4 and TRBJ1-2, with unresolved D. Per the germline V gene, CDR1 is MRHNA and CDR2 is SNTAGT. This CDR3 contains 14 residues. V shed 6 bases and J shed 6 bases, with 17 bases lying between them. Here the CDR3 reads CASSPGKRGDGYTF. DNA of the CDR3: TGTGCCAGCAGCCCGGGAAAACGAGGCGATGGCTACACCTTC.

This sequence joins TRBV13 and TRBJ1-2, with 8 bases matching TRBD1. Germline values: CDR1 PRHDT, CDR2 FYEKMQ (reference sequence). CDR3 length equals 15 residues. Germline trimming cut 4 bases from V and 8 bases from J; bases unmatched to any gene: 12. Here the CDR3 reads CASSSWDRRHVGYTF. As DNA, the CDR3 is TGTGCCAGCAGCTCGTGGGACAGGCGACACGTCGGCTACACCTTC.

The chain combines TRBV16 with TRBJ2-3; tentatively, D is TRBD2 (6 bases). V shed 5 bases and J shed 4 bases, with 16 bases lying between them. CDR3 size: 15 residues. Germline V gives CDR1 KGHSY, CDR2 FQNENV. As DNA, the CDR3 is TGTGCCAGCAGCAGGGACTCCCGCGAGGCAGATACGCAGTATTTT. Translation: CASSRDSREADTQYF.

The V gene is TRBV19, the J gene TRBJ1-1, with 7 bases identical to TRBD1. CDR3 length equals 13 residues. Trimming at V came to 6 bases and at J to 0 bases, leaving 1 base not matched to a gene. Per germline, CDR1 LNHDA and CDR2 SQIVND (reference sequence). The CDR3: CASRDRVNTEAFF. CDR3 bases: TGTGCCAGTAGAGACAGGGTGAACACTGAAGCTTTCTTT.

This chain uses TRBV27 with TRBJ2-5; TRBD2 matches at 13 bases. Germline V gene sequence: CDR1 MNHEY, CDR2 SMNVEV (reference sequence). Trimming at V came to 5 bases and at J to 3 bases, leaving 3 bases not matched to a gene. This CDR3 spans 15 amino acids. CDR3 DNA: TGTGCCAGCAGTAAGGGACTAGCGGGAAAAGAGACCCAGTACTTC. Translating it yields CASSKGLAGKETQYF.

This clone was found a few times. The CDR3 DNA reads TGTGCCAGCAACACAGAGAAAGAGACCCAGTACTTC. This encodes CASNTEKETQYF. This sequence joins TRBV7-9 and TRBJ2-5; D unclear. V gave up 7 bases and J gave up 3 bases, with 9 bases separating them. Germline assignment: CDR1 SEHNR and CDR2 FQNEAQ (reference sequence). The CDR3 is made up of 12 amino acids.

This clone was detected only a few times. This rearrangement joins TRBV19 to TRBJ1-2, with D perhaps TRBD1 (5 bases). Per germline, CDR1 LNHDA and CDR2 SQIVND (reference sequence). This CDR3 has 14 residues. With 6 bases removed from V and 7 bases from J, the gap between germline ends came to 18 bases. The CDR3 sequence: CASSAVARRGGYTF. The DNA of the CDR3 is TGTGCCAGTAGCGCGGTAGCACGGAGGGGTGGCTACACCTTC.

The genes are TRBV11-3 and TRBJ2-7; 9 bases are shared with TRBD1. V trimming: 5 bases; J trimming: 8 bases; junction bases outside the gene matches: 10. This CDR3 has 14 amino acids. CDR1 is SGHNT and CDR2 is YENEEA in the germline V gene. In nucleotides, the CDR3 is TGTGCCAGCAGCGCGGGACAGGGCCTAATCAAGCAGTACTTC. Its translation is CASSAGQGLIKQYF.

The rearrangement links TRBV5-1 to TRBJ2-5; D uncertain. The CDR3 has 11 amino acids. With 3 bases removed from V and 2 bases from J, the gap between germline ends came to 2 bases. In germline, CDR1 is SGHRS, CDR2 YFSETQ. The CDR3 DNA sequence: TGCGCCAGCAGCTCACAAGAGACCCAGTACTTC. As protein: CASSSQETQYF.

The chain is built from TRBV11-2 and TRBJ1-4, with D perhaps matching TRBD1 (6 bases). In germline, CDR1 is SGHAT, CDR2 FQNNGV. V lost 8 bases to trimming and J lost 5 bases, with 18 bases between them. The CDR3 has 15 residues. The CDR3 is CASSETGGWNEKLFF. The CDR3 DNA reads TGTGCCAGCTCGGAAACGGGGGGCTGGAATGAAAAACTGTTTTTT.